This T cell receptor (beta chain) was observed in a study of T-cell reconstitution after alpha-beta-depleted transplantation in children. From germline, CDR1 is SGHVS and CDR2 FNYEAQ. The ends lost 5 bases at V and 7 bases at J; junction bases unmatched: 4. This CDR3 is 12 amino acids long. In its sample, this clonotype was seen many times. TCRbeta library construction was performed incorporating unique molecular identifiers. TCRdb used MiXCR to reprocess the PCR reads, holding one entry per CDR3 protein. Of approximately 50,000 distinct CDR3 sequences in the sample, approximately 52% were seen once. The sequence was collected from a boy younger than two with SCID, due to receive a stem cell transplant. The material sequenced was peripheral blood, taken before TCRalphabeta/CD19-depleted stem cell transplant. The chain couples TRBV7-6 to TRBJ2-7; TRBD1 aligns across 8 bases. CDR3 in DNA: TGTGCCAGCAGCCCGACAGGGGAAGAGCAGTACTTC. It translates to CASSPTGEEQYF. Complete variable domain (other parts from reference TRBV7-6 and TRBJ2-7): GAGVSQSPRYKVTKRGQDVALRCDPISGHVSLYWYRQALGQGPEFLTYFNYEAQQDKSGLPNDRFSAERPEGSISTLTIQRTEQRDSAMYRCASSPTGEEQYFGPGTRLTVT.